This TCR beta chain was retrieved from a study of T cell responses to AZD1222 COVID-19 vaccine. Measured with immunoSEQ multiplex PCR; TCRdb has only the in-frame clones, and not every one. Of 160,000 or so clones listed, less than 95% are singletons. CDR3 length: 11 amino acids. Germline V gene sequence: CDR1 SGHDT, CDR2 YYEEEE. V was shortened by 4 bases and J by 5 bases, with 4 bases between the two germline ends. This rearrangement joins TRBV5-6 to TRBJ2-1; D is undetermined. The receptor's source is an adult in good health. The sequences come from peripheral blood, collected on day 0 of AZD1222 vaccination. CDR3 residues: CASSANNEQFF. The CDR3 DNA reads TGTGCCAGCAGCGCGAACAATGAGCAGTTCTTC. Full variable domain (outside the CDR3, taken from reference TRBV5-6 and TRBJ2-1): DAGVTQSPTHLIKTRGQQVTLRCSPKSGHDTVSWYQQALGQGPQFIFQYYEEEERQRGNFPDRFSGHQFPNYSSELNVNALLLGDSALYLCASSANNEQFFGPGTRLTVL.